The sample holds one count of the clone carrying this TCR beta chain. Participant ages covered roughly 18 to 89 years across 24 US areas. Participants' reported clinical history set cohort assignment. This sample was taken from a study of blood T cell repertoires in COVID-19. As processed by the authors: Amplifying reference gene primers gave estimates of nucleated cell counts. Here immunoSEQ multiplex PCR was the method, and the copy in TCRdb shows in-frame clones only, minus some. V and J calls and clone size are those listed in that table; D and trimming were worked out from the DNA. The profile shows about 200,000 clones, around 84% of them singletons. This CDR3 region has 14 residues. The germline V gene encodes CDR1 LNHDA and CDR2 SQIVND (reference sequence). The trim removed 3 bases at V and 8 bases at J, leaving 3 bases unmatched.

Sequenced: PBMCs or T cells enriched from blood (not recorded which). The receptor was derived from a woman in her forties with acute COVID-19. The chain combines TRBV19 with TRBJ2-1; TRBD2 matches 11 bases. As DNA, the CDR3 is TGTGCCAGTAGTATGTTACTAGCGGGAGATGAGCAGTTCTTC. It specifies CASSMLLAGDEQFF.